This TCR beta chain was identified in a study of control samples from healthy donors and cancer patients. Profiling relied on immunoSEQ multiplex PCR, and the TCRdb table lists in-frame clones only, not all of them. The data contain 71,000 or so clones, about 90% of them singletons. This CDR3 spans 11 amino acids. CDR1 MNHNY and CDR2 SVGAGI come from the germline V gene (reference sequence). The V end was cut by 11 bases, the J end by 5 bases, with 12 bases between. The clonotype comes from a man in his 60s with lung cancer. Sequencing was performed on PBMCs. The gene calls are TRBV6-6 and TRBJ1-2, with D unclear. CDR3 amino acids: CASRGGYGYTF. DNA for the CDR3: TGTGCCTCTCGGGGAGGATATGGCTACACCTTC.